This T cell receptor beta chain derives from a study of Ad26.COV2.S vaccination and SARS-CoV-2 variants. The overall study: Participants got Ad26.COV2.S intramuscularly, once or twice 56 days apart. General study findings and limits: In vaccinated individuals, spike-specific CD8+ and CD4+ T cell responses reportedly displayed substantial breadth.

Treatment noted: roughly 19 received Ad26.COV2.S at low or high dose, single or two shots; roughly 5 received placebo; per-sample allocation not given. Specimens were obtained on day 63 following the first vaccine or placebo injection. What was given as vaccine was an Ad26 vector encoding Wuhan-strain SARS-CoV-2 spike. Some clones are missing from TCRdb's copy, which holds only in-frame ones; the method was immunoSEQ multiplex PCR. The sample has 440,000 or so clones; around 91% are singletons. This clone was detected only once. Its antigen remains unknown. The CDR3 contains 15 residues. The germline V gene has CDR1 PRHDT and CDR2 FYEKMQ (reference sequence). J gave up 7 bases and V 5 bases, and 4 bases lay outside the gene matches.

The TCR sequence derives from a person aged 18 to 65 who received the Ad26.COV2.S COVID-19 vaccine or a placebo. This chain uses TRBV13 with TRBJ2-3; 15 bases are shared with TRBD2. The material sequenced was peripheral blood, taken in a trial of Ad26.COV2.S vaccine versus placebo. CDR3 residues: CASSPGTSGRNTQYF. Written as DNA, the CDR3 is TGTGCCAGCAGCCCCGGGACTAGCGGGAGGAATACGCAGTATTTT. Combining the CDR3 with reference TRBV13 and TRBJ2-3 gives the whole variable domain AAGVIQSPRHLIKEKRETATLKCYPIPRHDTVYWYQQGPGQDPQFLISFYEKMQSDKGSIPDRFSAQQFSDYHSELNMSSLELGDSALYFCASSPGTSGRNTQYFGPGTRLTVL.